The 10 T cell receptor beta chains below all came from one sample that was sequenced in a study of PD-1 blockade in classical Hodgkin lymphoma. There was relapse after autologous stem cell transplantation in every patient, and there was variation in brentuximab vedotin exposure. Assay: immunoSEQ multiplex PCR; the TCRdb copy retains only in-frame clones and omits some. The top ten hold about 5% of the sample, which has 20,000 to 25,000 clones, around 68% seen once. Here the sequenced sample was peripheral blood mononuclear cells (PBMCs), taken at baseline. Receptors were obtained from a human donor with classical Hodgkin lymphoma.

This chain's CDR3 is CASSYDGDFAEAFF. The CDR3 DNA reads as TGTGCCAGCAGTTACGACGGGGATTTCGCTGAAGCTTTCTTT. The genes are TRBV6-5 and TRBJ1-1; D remains ambiguous. V dropped 2 bases and J dropped 6 bases, with 13 bases sitting between them. Germline values: CDR1 MNHEY, CDR2 SVGAGI. This CDR3 comprises 14 residues.

This sequence joins TRBV7-9 and TRBJ2-1; 8 bases line up with TRBD1. The length of the CDR3 is 15 residues. Germline CDR1 reads SEHNR; CDR2 reads FQNEAQ (reference sequence). V dropped 4 bases and J dropped 10; count of bases not matched to a gene: 12. The CDR3 loop is CASSSTRGLVAEQFF. The CDR3 DNA follows: TGTGCCAGCAGCTCAACCAGGGGGCTTGTAGCGGAGCAGTTCTTC.

The chain recombines TRBV5-6 with TRBJ1-1; 7 nucleotides agree with TRBD1. V was clipped by 6 bases and J by 1 base; unmatched bases: 3. The germline CDR1 and CDR2 sequences are SGHDT and YYEEEE. This CDR3 contains 13 residues. This CDR3 reads CASKGQENTEAFF. As DNA, the CDR3 is TGTGCCAGCAAAGGACAGGAGAACACTGAAGCTTTCTTT.

This clone was recorded a few times. The genes are TRBV5-1 and TRBJ1-2; D not resolved. The germline V gene encodes CDR1 SGHRS and CDR2 YFSETQ. V dropped 4 bases and J dropped 4 bases, with 8 bases sitting between them. CDR3 length equals 12 residues. This CDR3 reads CASSEGSYGYTF. The CDR3 DNA sequence: TGCGCCAGCAGCGAGGGCAGCTATGGCTACACCTTC.

The V and J genes are TRBV5-6 and TRBJ2-7, with 7 nucleotides matching TRBD1. Germline V CDR1 and CDR2: SGHDT, YYEEEE. The CDR3 length is 15 residues. The V segment lost 4 bases and the J segment 1 base; nucleotides outside the gene matches: 8. In DNA, the CDR3 is TGTGCCAGCAGCCTTTTGGGACAGTTTTCCTACGAGCAGTACTTC. Residues: CASSLLGQFSYEQYF.

The CDR3 nucleotides read TGTGCCAGCAGTTTATCGGCGGGGGTCGAGCAGTACTTC. Amino acid sequence: CASSLSAGVEQYF. The V gene is TRBV28, the J gene TRBJ2-7, with TRBD2 matching over 7 bases. There are 13 residues in the CDR3. V shed 1 base and J 6 bases; nucleotides not matched to a gene: 3. Germline CDR1 reads MDHEN; CDR2 reads SYDVKM.

CDR3: CASSEAQGAGYGYTF. The CDR3 DNA reads TGTGCCAGCAGTGAGGCGCAGGGGGCGGGCTATGGCTACACCTTC. The chain employs TRBV6-4 and TRBJ1-2; 8 bases match TRBD1. The germline CDR1 and CDR2 sequences are MRHNA and SNTAGT. This CDR3 is built from 15 residues. V was pared by 3 bases and J by 4 bases, with 7 bases of the junction left unmatched.

The CDR3, as DNA: TGTGCCAGCAGCTTATCGTTGGGACGAAGCCAAGAGACCCAGTACTTC. Encoded protein: CASSLSLGRSQETQYF. V gene TRBV11-2 combines with J gene TRBJ2-5; D may correspond to TRBD1 or TRBD2 (5 bases each). The CDR3 spans 16 residues. Germline values: CDR1 SGHAT, CDR2 FQNNGV. The ends were cut back, 2 bases at V and 1 base at J, with 14 bases in the middle. Full variable domain (remainder filled in from reference TRBV11-2 and TRBJ2-5): EAGVAQSPRYKIIEKRQSVAFWCNPISGHATLYWYQQILGQGPKLLIQFQNNGVVDDSQLPKDRFSAERLKGVDSTLKIQPAKLEDSAVYLCASSLSLGRSQETQYFGPGTRLLVL.

The CDR3 here is CASSPGISGNTIYF. The CDR3 DNA follows: TGTGCCAGCAGTCCAGGTATCTCTGGAAACACCATATATTTT. This sequence joins TRBV27 and TRBJ1-3; D gene uncertain. The CDR3 runs to 14 residues. The germline gives CDR1 MNHEY, CDR2 SMNVEV (reference sequence). V dropped 5 bases and J dropped 0 bases, with 8 bases sitting between them.

V gene TRBV4-1 combines with J gene TRBJ2-3; TRBD1 might be the D (5 bases). Trimming shortened V by 4 bases and J by 2 bases, and 10 bases separated the two germline ends. Germline V lookup: CDR1 MGHRA, CDR2 YSYEKL. This CDR3 spans 14 amino acids. DNA of the CDR3: TGCGCCAGCAGCCCAGGGTATTCCACAGATACGCAGTATTTT. It is translated as CASSPGYSTDTQYF.